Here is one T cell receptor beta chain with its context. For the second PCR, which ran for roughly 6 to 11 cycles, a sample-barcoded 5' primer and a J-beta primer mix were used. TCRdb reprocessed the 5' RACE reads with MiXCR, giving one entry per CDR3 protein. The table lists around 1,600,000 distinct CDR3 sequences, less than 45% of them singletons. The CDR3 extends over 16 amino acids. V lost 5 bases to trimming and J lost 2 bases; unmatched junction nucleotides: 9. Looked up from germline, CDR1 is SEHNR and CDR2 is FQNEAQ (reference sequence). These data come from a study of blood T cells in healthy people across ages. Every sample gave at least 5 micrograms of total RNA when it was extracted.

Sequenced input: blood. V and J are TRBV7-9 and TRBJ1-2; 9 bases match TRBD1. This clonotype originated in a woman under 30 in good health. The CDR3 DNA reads TGTGCCAGCAGCCTAACGACAGGGGGGACCAACTATGGCTACACCTTC. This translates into CASSLTTGGTNYGYTF. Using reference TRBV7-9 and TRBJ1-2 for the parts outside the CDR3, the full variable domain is DTGVSQNPRHKITKRGQNVTFRCDPISEHNRLYWYRQTLGQGPEFLTYFQNEAQLEKSRLLSDRFSAERPKGSFSTLEIQRTEQGDSAMYLCASSLTTGGTNYGYTFGSGTRLTVV.